This entry lists 13 T cell receptor beta chains sequenced from one sample in a study of CD4 and CD8 cells across lung adenocarcinoma regions. TCRdb processed the PCR reads anew with MiXCR; each CDR3 protein has one entry. The sample yields some 16,000 distinct CDR3 sequences, roughly 51% seen once. Material for sequencing was CD8+ T cells from the center of a lung tumor. These receptor sequences come from a female donor with lung adenocarcinoma. The CD4 and CD8 labels of this study may be unreliable.

As regards this clonotype: Just one base apart from a much larger clone, this may be a read error. The chain carries TRBV9 and TRBJ2-5; D uncertain. From germline, CDR1 is SGDLS and CDR2 YYNGEE. The CDR3 contains 12 residues. V shed 5 bases and J shed 11 bases, with 16 bases lying between them. CDR3 loop: CASRGLADEQYF. The CDR3 region has the DNA TGTGCCAGCAGAGGTCTCGCGGATGAGCAGTACTTC.

In this sample, this clonotype turned up a few times. The genes are TRBV6-1 and TRBJ2-3; tentatively, D is TRBD2 (5 bases). The CDR3 consists of 14 residues. V gave up 6 bases and J gave up 1 base, with 11 bases separating them. Germline CDR1 and CDR2: MNHNS and SASEGT. In DNA, the CDR3 is TGTGCCAGCAGACTAGGACTCGGCACAGATACGCAGTATTTT. This gives the protein CASRLGLGTDTQYF.

The chain combines TRBV6-1 with TRBJ2-1, with 11 bases fitting TRBD2. The CDR3 is 17 amino acids. Germline V gene sequence: CDR1 MNHNS, CDR2 SASEGT. V lost 5 bases to trimming and J lost 5 bases; unmatched junction nucleotides: 11. The CDR3 reads CASSQRQTSGSNNEQFF. The CDR3 DNA reads TGTGCCAGCAGTCAACGGCAAACTAGCGGGAGTAACAATGAGCAGTTCTTC.

As for this clonotype: The junction departs from the called germline gene at one end, perhaps through a read error. The chain joins TRBV6-1 to TRBJ2-3; D might be TRBD1 or TRBD2, each matching 6 bases. The CDR3 runs 14 residues. Germline V gene sequence: CDR1 MNHNS, CDR2 SASEGT. The DNA for the CDR3 is TGTGCCAGCAGGGGGGTGGGGGGCACAGATACGCAGTACTTT. Amino acids: CASRGVGGTDTQYF.

This clonotype is large within its sample. The CDR3 DNA sequence: TGTGCCAGCAGTCTCTTTGCGCGGGGGATCCTGGGGGCACAAGAGACCCAGTACTTC. This translates into CASSLFARGILGAQETQYF. The rearrangement joins TRBV27 to TRBJ2-5, with D perhaps matching TRBD2 (7 bases). The length of the CDR3 is 19 residues. With 5 bases removed from V and 2 bases from J, the gap between germline ends came to 27 bases. The germline V gene encodes CDR1 MNHEY and CDR2 SMNVEV (reference sequence).

Points on this clonotype: Mismatch with germline at one junction end may stem from a read error. The chain is built from TRBV6-1 and TRBJ2-4, with D perhaps matching TRBD1 or TRBD2 (7 bases each). The V gene's germline CDR1 is MNHNS and CDR2 SASEGT. CDR3 length: 14 amino acids. CDR3 bases: TGTGCCGGCAGGGGGGGGAGAGGCAAAAACACTCAATATTTC. It translates to CAGRGGRGKNTQYF.

About this clonotype: One junction end does not reproduce the germline sequence, and a read error may be involved. The chain employs TRBV6-4 and TRBJ2-3; D is perhaps TRBD2 (6 bases). Germline assignment: CDR1 MRHNA and CDR2 SNTAGT. The CDR3 loop spans 15 amino acids. In DNA, the CDR3 is TGTGCCAGCAGTGACTCTGGCGGGGAGGCAGATACGCAGTACTTT. Translation gives CASSDSGGEADTQYF.

Notes on this clonotype: At one end the junction does not follow the germline gene, possibly because of a read error. The chain is built from TRBV4-1 and TRBJ2-3, with TRBD2 matching over 8 bases. The CDR3 covers 18 residues. The germline CDR1 and CDR2 sequences are MGHRA and YSYEKL. CDR3 nucleotide sequence: TGCGCCAGCAGCCAAGCAGACGGGGGGGGGGGAAGCAAAGATACGCAGTATTTC. Translating gives CASSQADGGGGSKDTQYF.

This sequence joins TRBV4-1 and TRBJ1-4; D possibly corresponds to TRBD1 (6 bases). Trimming took off 8 bases at V and 5 bases at J, with 15 bases between the two ends. In germline, CDR1 is MGHRA, CDR2 YSYEKL. The CDR3 runs 14 residues. The CDR3: CASRLGGTNEKLFF. In DNA form, the CDR3 reads TGCGCCAGCCGTCTGGGGGGGACAAATGAAAAACTGTTTTTT.

This clonotype was recorded at least ten times. CDR3 coding DNA: TGTGCCAGCAGCTTAACCCCACAGGGGAACACCGGGGAGCTGTTTTTT. Translation: CASSLTPQGNTGELFF. The chain is built from TRBV7-8 and TRBJ2-2; possibly TRBD1 for D (6 bases). CDR3 length: 16 residues. Trimming took 2 bases from V and 1 from J, leaving 11 bases between them. Per the germline V gene, CDR1 is SGHVS and CDR2 is FQNEAQ.

The table lists this clonotype with many counts. The chain has TRBV4-1 and TRBJ2-5, with D possibly called TRBD1 or TRBD2 (5 bases each). This CDR3 has 16 amino acids. The germline V gene has CDR1 MGHRA and CDR2 YSYEKL. V lost 4 bases, J lost 3 bases, and 18 bases lay in between. The CDR3 DNA reads as TGCGCCAGCAGCCCCGCTTTCCGGGACGGAAAAGAGACCCAGTACTTC. Amino acid sequence: CASSPAFRDGKETQYF.

This clonotype was picked up one time. An end of the junction does not agree with germline; a read error may underlie this. V usage is TRBV10-1 and J usage is TRBJ2-3; tentatively, D is TRBD1 (6 bases). Germline CDR1 WNHNN, CDR2 SYGVQD (reference sequence). This CDR3 is 14 amino acids long. CDR3 sequence reads: CAGRGGRDRDTQYF. The CDR3 DNA is TGCGCGGGGCGTGGGGGCCGTGACCGGGATACGCAGTACTTT.

This clonotype appeared a few times. This sequence joins TRBV27 and TRBJ2-5, with a possible D match to TRBD2 (6 bases). The J call may be in error: the DNA end matches TRBJ2-7 better. Germline V CDR1 and CDR2: MNHEY, SMNVEV (reference sequence). This CDR3 has 15 amino acids. CDR3 sequence: CASSYVLAGTYEQYF. The CDR3 coding sequence is TGTGCCAGCAGCTATGTACTAGCCGGAACCTACGAGCAGTACTTC.